This T cell receptor beta chain was found in a study of STAT3 mutations in large granular lymphocyte leukemia (dated by TCRdb to between 2017 and 2020). Broadly, across the study: Canonical activating STAT3 mutations were detected in roughly half of the longitudinally sequenced T-LGLL patients. One or more immunosuppressive therapy regimens were given to more than half of T-LGLL patients, and hematologic response was seen in about 43% of the treated patients. Serial deep sequencing of TCRbeta CDR3 and STAT3 was performed in patients with T-cell large granular lymphocyte leukemia to reconstruct clonal hierarchy and dynamics. From an initial cohort of approximately 200 LGL patients, approximately 17 representative T-LGLL cases were chosen for longitudinal sequencing of TCRbeta and STAT3. As controls within the study, two patients with natural killer LGL leukemia were also sequenced longitudinally. Each patient was sequenced at an average of around 4 time points, ranging from 2 to 8 samplings. Broad study findings and their caveats: Every T-LGLL patient showed at least one immunodominant TCRbeta clonotype, and about half showed multiple immunodominant subclonotypes. The linking of therapy response to changes in TCR clonal burden was complicated by variable intervals between samplings and differing treatment regimens. TCR clonotype switching after therapy was observed in 6 of 18 patients, and all newly emerging clones were found to be STAT3 wild type. Because codominant clonotypes persisted in some patients, a small but highly pathogenic clone may have been missed. Dominant TCR clone burden was found to exceed STAT3 mutant burden in several patients, suggesting that STAT3 mutation arose secondarily within a pre-expanded clone. Because no samples were available when a clone first appeared, clonal expansion was inferred from samplings taken at other points.

As encoded in the germline V gene (reference sequence), CDR1 is LNHNV while CDR2 is YYDKDF. The CDR3 runs 14 residues from the cysteine to the phenylalanine. The kept DNA is CDR3 alone, 42 bases in frame from the first base. V and J are truncated by 0 bases and 7 bases respectively, leaving an intervening sequence of 9 bases. An Illumina MiSeq was used to sequence the TCRbeta libraries, yielding an average of approximately 40,000 productive templates per sample. Using multiplex PCR amplification, the immunoSEQ assay generated the TCRbeta CDR3 libraries. In the authors' own workflow: Repertoire diversity was calculated as previously defined, with values near 0 taken to indicate extremely monoclonal samples. Imported from immuneACCESS, the table was reduced by TCRdb to in-frame sequences with V and J called. These copies leave out some clones; in studies compared against another copy, an unresolved V gene accounts for under half, and the cause of the remainder is not known. Clone size and the V and J calls come from that table; the DNA yielded D and trimming. The sample table holds 35,000 to 40,000 clones, of which around nine tenths were seen once. The ten largest clones add up to more than 0.4% of the sample.

DNA was extracted from blood mononuclear cells, with the same DNA used for both TCR and STAT3 sequencing. Turning to this clone: Its antigen remains unidentified. The sample holds no much larger clone one base away, and base qualities are not on file.

Sample: PBMCs. This receptor was identified in a human donor with T large granular lymphocyte leukemia. Some clones in this sample may be carry-over from other donors' samples. The chain joins TRBV15 to TRBJ1-4; a weak D assignment points to TRBD1 (5 bases agree). The DNA is as follows: TGTGCCACCAGCAGAGATGAAGGGGCTGAAAAACTGTTTTTT. It translates to CATSRDEGAEKLFF. The CDR3, completed at both ends by the reference TRBV15 and TRBJ1-4 genes, gives the full variable domain DAMVIQNPRYQVTQFGKPVTLSCSQTLNHNVMYWYQQKSSQAPKLLFHYYDKDFNNEADTPDNFQSRRPNTSFCFLDIRSPGLGDTAMYLCATSRDEGAEKLFFGSGTQLSVL.